These 14 T cell receptor beta chains share one sample of origin, sequenced in a study of breast tumors, draining lymph nodes, adjacent tissues. Samples came from axillary lymph nodes draining the breast cancer. MiXCR was run by TCRdb on the multiplex PCR reads, yielding one entry per CDR3 protein. In the table there are approximately 130,000 distinct CDR3 sequences, approximately 22% of which are singletons. Input material: axillary lymph node tissue. The receptors here all came from a female donor with breast cancer. Some clones in this sample may be carry-over from other donors' samples.

This clonotype was detected ten times or more. The chain is built from TRBV5-1 and TRBJ2-1; D uncertain. From germline, CDR1 is SGHRS and CDR2 YFSETQ. This CDR3 comprises 13 residues. V gave up 1 base and J gave up 7 bases, with 9 bases separating them. Written as DNA, the CDR3 is TGCGCCAGCAGCTTGCCGTTAGGGAATGAGCAGTTCTTC. It specifies CASSLPLGNEQFF.

In the case of this clonotype: This clone may be a read error of a much larger clone one base away. The gene calls are TRBV10-2 and TRBJ2-1; 7 bases are a match to TRBD1. Germline CDR1 WSHSY, CDR2 SAAADI. The CDR3 loop spans 15 amino acids. V lost 6 bases and J lost 6; bases outside the gene matches: 11. The CDR3 spells CASRRTGAAGNEQFF. Here the CDR3 DNA reads TGCGCCAGCAGGAGGACAGGAGCCGCGGGCAATGAGCAGTTCTTC.

This clonotype was counted at least ten times. The chain carries TRBV20-1 and TRBJ2-7; no reliable D call. Germline V CDR1 and CDR2: DFQATT, SNEGSKA (reference sequence). The CDR3 runs 16 residues. With 0 bases removed from V and 3 bases from J, the gap between germline ends came to 18 bases. In DNA form, the CDR3 reads TGCAGTGCTAGAGAGATACGGCGACAAAGAAGCTACGAGCAGTACTTC. This codes for CSAREIRRQRSYEQYF.

On this clonotype: A much larger clonotype is one base distant, so this may be a read error. The J gene is TRBJ2-1, the V gene TRBV9; D may be TRBD1 (6 bases). This CDR3 comprises 13 residues. CDR1 and CDR2 from the germline V gene are SGDLS and YYNGEE. Between the trimmed V and J ends, which lost 0 bases and 7 bases, there was a span of 8 bases. CDR3 protein: CASSVGRGNEQFF. The CDR3 bases are TGTGCCAGCAGCGTAGGTAGGGGGAATGAGCAGTTCTTC.

To note about this clonotype: A read error is possible here, since a much larger clone lies one base away. The chain has TRBV5-6 and TRBJ1-2, with D hard to call. V shed 0 bases and J shed 4 bases, with 10 bases lying between them. This CDR3 comprises 14 residues. Germline V gives CDR1 SGHDT, CDR2 YYEEEE. The CDR3 is CASSLAGASYGYTF. DNA for the CDR3: TGTGCCAGCAGCTTGGCCGGTGCTAGCTATGGCTACACCTTC.

The chain combines TRBV6-1 with TRBJ2-4; TRBD2 matches 8 bases. Germline loops: CDR1 MNHNS, CDR2 SASEGT. The CDR3 is 14 amino acids. The V gene end was trimmed by 8 bases and the J gene end by 1 base; junction bases not matched to a gene: 4. The CDR3, as DNA: TGTGCCAGCCGGGGGGGTTCGGCCAAAAACATTCAGTACTTC. As protein: CASRGGSAKNIQYF.

This clonotype was seen many times. This chain joins TRBV19 and TRBJ1-2, with 9 bases matching TRBD1. The germline CDR1 and CDR2 sequences are LNHDA and SQIVND (reference sequence). The CDR3 has 14 residues. With V trimmed by 6 bases and J by 7 bases, 9 bases remained unmatched. CDR3 residues: CASSSGTGPFGYTF. In DNA form, the CDR3 reads TGTGCCAGTAGCTCCGGGACAGGGCCATTTGGCTACACCTTC.

This clonotype was recorded many times. The V and J genes are TRBV11-2 and TRBJ2-5, with D possibly TRBD2 on 5 matching bases. With 0 bases removed from V and 7 bases from J, the gap between germline ends came to 12 bases. Germline V lookup: CDR1 SGHAT, CDR2 FQNNGV. CDR3 size: 14 residues. For the CDR3, the DNA is TGTGCCAGCAGCTTAGATAGGACTCGGGGGACCCAGTACTTC. Translation gives CASSLDRTRGTQYF.

A remark on this clonotype: A much more abundant neighbour one base away suggests this may be a read error. This rearrangement joins TRBV5-1 to TRBJ2-5; tentatively, D is TRBD1 (6 bases). The CDR3 covers 15 residues. Per the germline V gene, CDR1 is SGHRS and CDR2 is YFSETQ. CDR3 region: CARSFFRTAQETQYF. In nucleotides, the CDR3 is TGCGCCCGCAGCTTTTTCCGGACAGCCCAAGAGACCCAGTACTTC.

In regard to this clonotype: A single base separates this from a much larger clone, so it may be a read error. J is TRBJ2-1 and V is TRBV19, with D maybe TRBD2 (6 bases). CDR3 length: 17 residues. Germline V gene lookup returns CDR1 LNHDA and CDR2 SQIVND (reference sequence). The CDR3 is CAGSIGAGTPNYNEQFF. CDR3 nucleotides: TGTGCCGGTAGTATCGGGGCCGGGACTCCGAACTACAATGAGCAGTTCTTC.

A word on this clonotype: This may stem from a read error, because a much larger clone lies one nucleotide away. The rearrangement joins TRBV27 to TRBJ2-3; D uncertain. Trimming stripped 11 bases from V and 2 bases from J, with 8 bases between. There are 11 residues in the CDR3. Germline V CDR1 and CDR2: MNHEY, SMNVEV (reference sequence). For the CDR3, the DNA is TGTGCCTGCAAGTTCACAGATACGCAGTATTTT. Translating it yields CACKFTDTQYF.

Many counts were recorded for this clonotype. The V and J genes are TRBV28 and TRBJ2-7, with 10 bases identical to TRBD1. The CDR3 contains 16 residues. CDR1 and CDR2 (germline): MDHEN, SYDVKM. With 6 bases clipped from V and 3 bases from J, the junction kept 11 bases outside the gene matches. The CDR3 protein is CASSPTGQGGYYEQYF. The DNA of the CDR3 is TGTGCCAGCAGCCCTACCGGACAGGGGGGGTACTACGAGCAGTACTTC. Complete variable domain (other parts from reference TRBV28 and TRBJ2-7): DVKVTQSSRYLVKRTGEKVFLECVQDMDHENMFWYRQDPGLGLRLIYFSYDVKMKEKGDIPEGYSVSREKKERFSLILESASTNQTSMYLCASSPTGQGGYYEQYFGPGTRLTVT.

This clonotype showed up just a few times. V is TRBV6-2 or TRBV6-3 and J is TRBJ2-6; TRBD1 matches 8 bases. After removal of 6 bases from V and 0 bases from J, the junction contained 7 bases not matched to a gene. Germline loops: CDR1 MNHEY, CDR2 SVGEGT. CDR3 length equals 17 residues. The CDR3 sequence: CASRDRVGNSGANVLTF. CDR3 in DNA: TGTGCCAGCAGGGACAGGGTTGGGAACTCTGGGGCCAACGTCCTGACTTTC.

The V and J genes are TRBV11-3 and TRBJ1-3; weak D call: TRBD1 (5 bases). CDR1 is SGHNT and CDR2 is YENEEA in the germline V gene. Between the trimmed V and J ends, which lost 6 bases and 6 bases, there was a span of 12 bases. This CDR3 spans 13 amino acids. The CDR3 reads CASSSGTLNTIYF. Written as DNA, the CDR3 is TGTGCCAGCAGTTCGGGGACGTTAAACACCATATATTTT. The full variable domain, in which reference TRBV11-3 and TRBJ1-3 provide the parts outside the CDR3, is EAGVVQSPRYKIIEKKQPVAFWCNPISGHNTLYWYLQNLGQGPELLIRYENEEAVDDSQLPKDRFSAERLKGVDSTLKIQPAELGDSAVYLCASSSGTLNTIYFGEGSWLTVV.